This TCR beta chain stems from a study of CD8 T cells in Susac syndrome. In germline, CDR1 is GTSNPN, CDR2 SVGIG (reference sequence). The ends were cut back, 3 bases at V and 6 bases at J, with 12 bases in the middle. The CDR3 has 12 amino acids. The sample holds one count of this clonotype. Random hexamers were used to reverse transcribe 0.5 to 1 ug of RNA. MiXCR was run by TCRdb on the immunoSEQ multiplex PCR reads, yielding one entry per CDR3 protein. The table shows 150,000 to 200,000 distinct CDR3 sequences, with around 94% occurring only once. The TCR originated in a human donor with Susac syndrome. The sequenced material came from CD4+ T cells from PBMCs. The V and J genes are TRBV30 and TRBJ2-7, with D tentatively TRBD2 (6 bases). The CDR3 loop is CAWSGSRAEQYF. The CDR3 bases are TGTGCCTGGAGCGGGAGTAGGGCCGAGCAGTACTTC.